Below, 14 T cell receptor beta chains from the same sample are listed, as sequenced in a study of blood T cell repertoires in COVID-19. Generated by immunoSEQ multiplex PCR, the TCRdb table keeps only in-frame clones and is missing some. The repertoire holds about 180,000 clones, with more than 75% as singletons. The sample consisted of PBMCs or T cells enriched from blood (not recorded which). These receptors were obtained from a woman in her 30s who had recovered from COVID-19.

This chain's CDR3 is CASSVGQGGGYTF. DNA of the CDR3: TGCGCCAGCAGCGTGGGACAGGGAGGAGGCTACACCTTC. The chain links TRBV5-1 to TRBJ1-2; 9 nucleotides line up with TRBD1. The trim removed 4 bases at V and 8 bases at J, leaving 6 bases unmatched. Germline CDR1 SGHRS, CDR2 YFSETQ. The CDR3 is made up of 13 amino acids.

This clone was seen once. The gene calls are TRBV29-1 and TRBJ1-2, with 7 bases aligning to TRBD1. The V gene end was trimmed by 0 bases and the J gene end by 2 bases; junction bases not matched to a gene: 0. The CDR3 length is 13 residues. Germline lookup yields CDR1 SQVTM and CDR2 ANQGSEA. CDR3 DNA sequence: TGCAGCGTTGAAGAACAGGGGAACTATGGCTACACCTTC. Translating gives CSVEEQGNYGYTF.

This clone has a handful of counts. The J gene is TRBJ2-7, the V gene TRBV2, with 12 bases that match TRBD1. Germline V gives CDR1 SNHLY, CDR2 FYNNEI. This CDR3 has 15 amino acids. V lost 6 bases to trimming and J lost 2 bases; unmatched junction nucleotides: 5. The CDR3 loop reads CASRPGQGAAYEQYF. The CDR3 DNA reads TGTGCCAGCAGACCGGGACAGGGGGCCGCCTACGAGCAGTACTTC.

The CDR3 bases are TGTGCCCTTAAGGACAGATACTATGGCTACACCTTC. It is translated as CALKDRYYGYTF. The rearrangement joins TRBV30 to TRBJ1-2, with D possibly TRBD1 on 6 matching bases. This CDR3 contains 12 residues. V gave up 8 bases and J gave up 3 bases, with 13 bases separating them. CDR1 is GTSNPN and CDR2 is SVGIG in the germline V gene (reference sequence).

Only one count was recorded for this clone. The V and J genes are TRBV10-3 and TRBJ2-7; 8 bases line up with TRBD1. This CDR3 has 14 amino acids. V shed 6 bases, J shed 6 bases, and the junction held 10 bases outside the gene matches. Germline values: CDR1 ENHRY, CDR2 SYGVKD. The CDR3 sequence: CAISPDREVSEQYF. In DNA, the CDR3 is TGTGCCATCAGCCCGGACAGGGAGGTAAGCGAGCAGTACTTC.

This clone was seen a handful of times. The chain carries TRBV24-1 and TRBJ2-5; 9 positions agree with TRBD2. The CDR3 runs 15 residues. Germline-derived CDR1 and CDR2 are KGHDR and SFDVKD. The trim removed 4 bases at V and 6 bases at J, leaving 8 bases unmatched. CDR3 loop: CATSEGSGSRKTQYF. The CDR3 coding sequence is TGTGCCACCAGTGAGGGTAGCGGGAGTCGTAAGACCCAGTACTTC.

The V and J genes are TRBV18 and TRBJ1-1; 7 nucleotides align to TRBD1. Per germline, CDR1 KGHSH and CDR2 LQKENI. V was pared by 3 bases and J by 4 bases, with 8 bases of the junction left unmatched. The CDR3 length is 15 residues. The CDR3 spells CASSPPDRVGTEAFF. The CDR3 bases are TGTGCCAGCTCACCCCCTGACAGGGTAGGCACTGAAGCTTTCTTT.

A single count supports this clone. The rearrangement uses TRBV6-1 and TRBJ1-2; D gene ambiguous. This CDR3 is 15 amino acids long. Germline CDR1 is MNHNS and CDR2 is SASEGT. Trimming shortened V by 3 bases and J by 4 bases, and 15 bases separated the two germline ends. The CDR3 here is CASSEISFGVYGYTF. CDR3 bases: TGTGCCAGCAGTGAGATTTCGTTCGGAGTCTATGGCTACACCTTC.

V usage is TRBV6-1 and J usage is TRBJ2-2; 9 nucleotides match TRBD2. The CDR3 totals 16 residues. The V segment lost 2 bases and the J segment 3 bases; nucleotides outside the gene matches: 4. In germline, CDR1 is MNHNS, CDR2 SASEGT. CDR3 protein: CASSEFVAGDTGELFF. Written as DNA, the CDR3 is TGTGCCAGCAGTGAATTTGTAGCGGGAGACACCGGGGAGCTGTTTTTT.

This clone was seen just once. The rearrangement links TRBV21-1 to TRBJ2-1; the D segment call TRBD2 is taken from the table without a DNA check. TRBV21-1 is given as a pseudogene. There are 17 residues in the CDR3. For the CDR3, the DNA is TGTGCCAGCAGCAACTCAGGCGTACTAGCGGGATACAATGAGCAGTTCTTC. Residues: CASSNSGVLAGYNEQFF.

As regards this clone: One junction end disagrees with the germline gene, perhaps due to a read error. This chain connects TRBV7-7 to TRBJ2-1; 13 nucleotides line up with TRBD2. Germline V lookup: CDR1 SSHAT, CDR2 FNYEAQ (reference sequence). The CDR3 runs 15 residues. The CDR3 region is CASSQGLAGVLEQFF. The CDR3 nucleotides are TGTGCTAGCAGCCAAGGACTAGCGGGAGTCCTTGAGCAGTTCTTC.

In DNA form, the CDR3 reads TGTGCCAGCAGCTTTGGCGGGCACGAGGTGGTGGCTTTCTTT. Protein: CASSFGGHEVVAFF. The rearrangement joins TRBV11-1 to TRBJ1-1; D is ambiguous. The length of the CDR3 is 14 residues. Germline V gene sequence: CDR1 SGHAT, CDR2 FQDESV (reference sequence). Trimming cost V 3 bases and J 11 bases, with 19 bases left between them.

The chain couples TRBV30 to TRBJ1-2; TRBD1 aligns across 7 bases. The germline V gene has CDR1 GTSNPN and CDR2 SVGIG (reference sequence). The CDR3 runs to 13 residues. V trimming: 8 bases; J trimming: 3 bases; junction bases outside the gene matches: 9. This CDR3 is CATRQGEHYGYTF. The CDR3 DNA reads TGTGCCACTAGACAGGGAGAACACTATGGCTACACCTTC.

This chain links TRBV27 with TRBJ2-2, with TRBD2 matching over 16 bases. Trimming at V came to 10 bases and at J to 3 bases, leaving 11 bases not matched to a gene. The length of the CDR3 is 18 residues. Germline V lookup: CDR1 MNHEY, CDR2 SMNVEV (reference sequence). The CDR3 is CAIRPGLAGGPYTGELFF. The CDR3 coding sequence is TGTGCCATCAGGCCGGGACTAGCGGGAGGGCCGTACACCGGGGAGCTGTTTTTT.